This TCR beta chain emerged from a study of human T cells and chemical hapten exposure. TCRdb itself ran the RACE reads through MiXCR, one entry per CDR3 protein. The data contain about 80,000 distinct CDR3 sequences, 9.5% to 13% of them singletons. Time point indicated: patch test 2, 6 weeks after DPC sensitization. Specified treatment: therapeutic diphenylcyclopropenone sensitization with weekly scalp DPC. Trimming removed 4 bases from V and 8 bases from J, with 17 bases in between. The CDR3 covers 14 residues. CDR1 MDHEN and CDR2 SYDVKM come from the germline V gene. The genes are TRBV28 and TRBJ1-2; D not resolved. The sample here was whole blood, taken in connection with sensitization to the hapten diphenylcyclopropenone (DPC). The sequence was obtained from a man aged 18 to 30 with alopecia areata. Some clones in this sample may be carry-over from other donors' samples. CDR3 sequence: CASSSISTMRGYTF. CDR3 bases: TGTGCCAGCAGTTCAATTTCTACCATGAGGGGCTACACCTTC.